This TCR beta chain derives from a study of blood T cell repertoires in COVID-19. About the research overall: COVID-19 samples from acute and convalescent phases originated in the United States, Italy and Spain. PBMCs, B-cell-depleted T cells, or T cells were the source of the cDNA or gDNA that made up the material.

Original analysis: For nucleated cells, counts were estimated from reference gene primer amplification. Method: immunoSEQ multiplex PCR; TCRdb's copy keeps in-frame clones and lacks some. V, J and clone size are taken as reported in that table, and D and trimming were inferred from the DNA itself. The profile shows roughly 230,000 clones, under 90% of them singletons. Seattle enrolled patients during active infection and tracked them longitudinally. Trimming left V 6 bases short and J 1 base short, with 15 bases between. CDR3 length equals 16 residues. The germline V gene encodes CDR1 SGHTA and CDR2 FQGNSA.

Input material: peripheral blood. This chain links TRBV7-2 with TRBJ2-2, with D possibly TRBD1 on 5 matching bases. This receptor was identified in a woman of 80 years or more with COVID-19, enrolled during active disease. This CDR3 reads CASRSGPTVNTGELFF. The CDR3 nucleotides read TGTGCCAGCAGGTCAGGGCCCACTGTGAACACCGGGGAGCTGTTTTTT. The variable domain in full, completed from reference TRBV7-2 and TRBJ2-2, reads GAGVSQSPSNKVTEKGKDVELRCDPISGHTALYWYRQSLGQGLEFLIYFQGNSAPDKSGLPSDRFSAERTGGSVSTLTIQRTQQEDSAVYLCASRSGPTVNTGELFFGEGSRLTVL.